This is a list of T cell receptor beta chains from one sample in a study of blood T cells in healthy people across ages. TCRdb ran MiXCR on the 5' RACE reads and lists one entry per CDR3 protein. Of roughly 500,000 distinct CDR3 sequences listed, under 30% were seen once; the top ten hold just over 8.5%. The sample was also linked to a second study, of T cells of mothers and their children.

The sequenced sample was blood. These receptors all stem from a boy aged 5-17 years in good health. Each CDR3 is given with its conserved first and last residue. The D gene is left open where the match is weak. Clone size is stated in some rows and not others, as once, few, many or a class when expanded.

j_gene: TRBJ2-7; len: 19; abundance: NA; d_gene: TRBD2; v_gene: TRBV20-1; CDR3aa: CSARDPQGRFFGLAGEQYF; CDR3nt: TGCAGTGCTAGAGATCCCCAGGGGCGGTTTTTCGGACTAGCAGGCGAGCAGTACTTC
j_gene: TRBJ2-7; len: 12; abundance: NA; d_gene: TRBD1; v_gene: TRBV29-1; CDR3aa: CSVARDSYEQYF; CDR3nt: TGCAGCGTTGCCCGGGACAGCTACGAGCAGTACTTC
j_gene: TRBJ1-2; len: 15; abundance: few; d_gene: NA; v_gene: TRBV4-2; CDR3aa: CASSQAGTVNYGYTF; CDR3nt: TGTGCCAGCAGCCAGGCCGGGACCGTGAATTATGGCTACACCTTC
j_gene: TRBJ1-1; len: 14; abundance: many; d_gene: TRBD1; v_gene: TRBV5-1; CDR3aa: CASSLGQGVTEAFF; CDR3nt: TGTGCCAGCAGCTTAGGGCAGGGGGTGACTGAAGCTTTCTTT
j_gene: TRBJ2-2; len: 15; abundance: many; d_gene: NA; v_gene: TRBV25-1; CDR3aa: CASSETGSDTGELFF; CDR3nt: TGTGCCAGCAGTGAAACGGGGAGTGACACCGGGGAGCTGTTTTTT
j_gene: TRBJ2-1; len: 13; abundance: NA; d_gene: NA; v_gene: TRBV2; CDR3aa: CASSEFAYNEQFF; CDR3nt: TGTGCCAGCAGTGAATTTGCCTACAATGAGCAGTTCTTC
j_gene: TRBJ2-1; len: 16; abundance: NA; d_gene: TRBD2; v_gene: TRBV4-1; CDR3aa: CASSQTRRDYNNEQFF; CDR3nt: TGCGCCAGCAGCCAAACTAGGCGGGACTATAACAATGAGCAGTTCTTC
j_gene: TRBJ2-1; len: 14; abundance: few; d_gene: NA; v_gene: TRBV6-4; CDR3aa: CASYYQSSYNEQFF; CDR3nt: TGTGCCAGCTATTACCAGAGCTCCTACAATGAGCAGTTCTTC
j_gene: TRBJ1-2; len: 14; abundance: NA; d_gene: TRBD1; v_gene: TRBV20-1; CDR3aa: CSATGGTGVRGYTF; CDR3nt: TGCAGTGCTACGGGGGGGACAGGGGTTCGAGGCTACACCTTC
j_gene: TRBJ1-4; len: 14; abundance: NA; d_gene: NA; v_gene: TRBV6-5; CDR3aa: CASSIGRLNEKLFF; CDR3nt: TGTGCCAGCAGTATCGGACGACTTAATGAAAAACTGTTTTTT
j_gene: TRBJ1-5; len: 15; abundance: many; d_gene: NA; v_gene: TRBV4-3; CDR3aa: CASSQEAGEDQPQHF; CDR3nt: TGCGCCAGCAGCCAAGAAGCGGGAGAGGATCAGCCCCAGCATTTT
j_gene: TRBJ2-5; len: 13; abundance: many; d_gene: NA; v_gene: TRBV7-2; CDR3aa: CASSGQYQETQYF; CDR3nt: TGTGCCAGCTCCGGACAGTACCAAGAGACCCAGTACTTC
j_gene: TRBJ1-1; len: 14; abundance: NA; d_gene: NA; v_gene: TRBV29-1; CDR3aa: CSVAVPGTNTEAFF; CDR3nt: TGCAGCGTTGCTGTGCCCGGGACGAACACTGAAGCTTTCTTT
j_gene: TRBJ2-5; len: 17; abundance: few; d_gene: NA; v_gene: TRBV28; CDR3aa: CASSHAPPGPLQETQYF; CDR3nt: TGTGCCAGCAGTCATGCCCCCCCGGGACCTCTTCAAGAGACCCAGTACTTC
j_gene: TRBJ2-7; len: 14; abundance: NA; d_gene: NA; v_gene: TRBV18; CDR3aa: CASTVGGEPYEQYF; CDR3nt: TGTGCCAGCACGGTGGGGGGAGAACCCTACGAGCAGTACTTC
j_gene: TRBJ1-1; len: 14; abundance: NA; d_gene: TRBD1; v_gene: TRBV10-3; CDR3aa: CAISPGTGDTEAFF; CDR3nt: TGTGCCATCAGTCCCGGGACAGGGGACACTGAAGCTTTCTTT
j_gene: TRBJ2-5; len: 11; abundance: NA; d_gene: NA; v_gene: TRBV3-1; CDR3aa: CAAGLPETQYF; CDR3nt: TGTGCCGCCGGACTCCCAGAGACCCAGTACTTC
j_gene: TRBJ1-1; len: 15; abundance: few; d_gene: TRBD1; v_gene: TRBV5-6; CDR3aa: CASSLETGGAAEAFF; CDR3nt: TGTGCCAGCAGCTTGGAGACAGGGGGCGCGGCTGAAGCTTTCTTT
j_gene: TRBJ2-1; len: 11; abundance: many; d_gene: NA; v_gene: TRBV3-1; CDR3aa: CASSQGSEQFF; CDR3nt: TGTGCCAGCAGCCAAGGTAGTGAGCAGTTCTTC
j_gene: TRBJ2-7; len: 15; abundance: NA; d_gene: NA; v_gene: TRBV6-2/TRBV6-3; CDR3aa: CASSSPGRGGYEQYF; CDR3nt: TGTGCCAGCAGTTCACCCGGGAGAGGGGGCTACGAGCAGTACTTC
j_gene: TRBJ1-2; len: 15; abundance: few; d_gene: NA; v_gene: TRBV3-1; CDR3aa: CASSQDSGTLYGYTF; CDR3nt: TGTGCCAGCAGCCAAGACTCCGGGACACTATACGGCTACACCTTC
j_gene: TRBJ2-3; len: 17; abundance: NA; d_gene: NA; v_gene: TRBV15; CDR3aa: CATSKGGRDTGTDTQYF; CDR3nt: TGTGCCACCAGCAAAGGTGGAAGGGACACCGGCACAGATACGCAGTATTTT
j_gene: TRBJ2-7; len: 11; abundance: few; d_gene: NA; v_gene: TRBV20-1; CDR3aa: CSARTTYEQYF; CDR3nt: TGCAGTGCTAGAACTACCTACGAGCAGTACTTC
j_gene: TRBJ2-3; len: 16; abundance: NA; d_gene: NA; v_gene: TRBV4-2; CDR3aa: CASSQDLVAGTDTQYF; CDR3nt: TGCGCCAGCAGCCAAGATTTGGTAGCTGGCACAGATACGCAGTATTTT
j_gene: TRBJ2-7; len: 15; abundance: NA; d_gene: NA; v_gene: TRBV7-2; CDR3aa: CASSLSPSSHYEQYF; CDR3nt: TGTGCCAGCAGCTTAAGCCCCAGTAGCCACTACGAGCAGTACTTC
j_gene: TRBJ2-7; len: 12; abundance: NA; d_gene: NA; v_gene: TRBV28; CDR3aa: CASKTGNYEQYF; CDR3nt: TGTGCCAGTAAGACAGGAAATTACGAGCAGTACTTC
j_gene: TRBJ2-5; len: 14; abundance: few; d_gene: TRBD1; v_gene: TRBV5-1; CDR3aa: CASSFGQGAETQYF; CDR3nt: TGCGCCAGCAGCTTTGGACAGGGGGCAGAGACCCAGTACTTC
j_gene: TRBJ2-5; len: 15; abundance: NA; d_gene: TRBD1; v_gene: TRBV6-5; CDR3aa: CASSYSQTGGEVQYF; CDR3nt: TGTGCCAGCAGTTACTCCCAGACAGGGGGGGAGGTCCAGTACTTC
j_gene: TRBJ1-6; len: 15; abundance: few; d_gene: NA; v_gene: TRBV4-3; CDR3aa: CASSQDIRGRSSLHF; CDR3nt: TGCGCCAGCAGCCAAGATATCCGGGGCCGCTCGTCCCTCCACTTT
j_gene: TRBJ2-4; len: 15; abundance: few; d_gene: NA; v_gene: TRBV12-3/TRBV12-4; CDR3aa: CASSLVTGVKNIQYF; CDR3nt: TGTGCCAGCAGTTTAGTAACGGGAGTCAAAAACATTCAGTACTTC
j_gene: TRBJ2-2; len: 14; abundance: few; d_gene: TRBD1; v_gene: TRBV6-1; CDR3aa: CASTGQGGAGELFF; CDR3nt: TGTGCCAGCACGGGACAGGGCGGAGCCGGGGAGCTGTTTTTT
j_gene: TRBJ1-2; len: 14; abundance: NA; d_gene: NA; v_gene: TRBV29-1; CDR3aa: CSVERLPTNYGYTF; CDR3nt: TGCAGCGTTGAGCGCCTACCAACTAACTATGGCTACACCTTC
j_gene: TRBJ1-5; len: 15; abundance: few; d_gene: TRBD1; v_gene: TRBV7-9; CDR3aa: CASSYTGTGEQPQHF; CDR3nt: TGTGCCAGCAGCTACACCGGGACAGGGGAACAGCCCCAGCATTTT
j_gene: TRBJ2-5; len: 15; abundance: NA; d_gene: NA; v_gene: TRBV7-6; CDR3aa: CASSSRDLDPLLKYF; CDR3nt: TGTGCCAGCAGCTCCCGGGACTTGGACCCCTTGTTAAAGTACTTC
j_gene: TRBJ2-1; len: 12; abundance: NA; d_gene: TRBD1; v_gene: TRBV10-3; CDR3aa: CARHDRGYEQFF; CDR3nt: TGTGCCAGACACGACAGGGGTTATGAACAGTTCTTC
j_gene: TRBJ1-2; len: 13; abundance: few; d_gene: TRBD1; v_gene: TRBV2; CDR3aa: CASERTGNYGYTF; CDR3nt: TGTGCCAGCGAGCGGACAGGCAACTATGGCTACACCTTC
j_gene: TRBJ2-4; len: 15; abundance: few; d_gene: NA; v_gene: TRBV20-1; CDR3aa: CSARMSGHPKNIQYF; CDR3nt: TGCAGTGCTAGAATGTCAGGACACCCCAAAAACATTCAGTACTTC
j_gene: TRBJ2-7; len: 12; abundance: few; d_gene: NA; v_gene: TRBV30; CDR3aa: CAWRAGQYEQYF; CDR3nt: TGTGCCTGGAGGGCAGGGCAATACGAGCAGTACTTC
j_gene: TRBJ1-4; len: 15; abundance: few; d_gene: NA; v_gene: TRBV13; CDR3aa: CASSLGGSTGEKLFF; CDR3nt: TGTGCCAGCAGTCTAGGTGGAAGCACAGGTGAAAAACTGTTTTTT
j_gene: TRBJ2-3; len: 17; abundance: once; d_gene: TRBD1; v_gene: TRBV18; CDR3aa: CASSRLRQGASTDTQYF; CDR3nt: TGTGCCAGCTCAAGACTCAGACAGGGGGCGAGCACAGATACGCAGTATTTT
j_gene: TRBJ2-4; len: 16; abundance: NA; d_gene: NA; v_gene: TRBV20-1; CDR3aa: CSARDPIPIAKNIQYF; CDR3nt: TGCAGTGCTAGAGATCCGATCCCCATAGCCAAAAACATTCAGTACTTC
j_gene: TRBJ2-5; len: 14; abundance: many; d_gene: NA; v_gene: TRBV29-1; CDR3aa: CSVEVRGFQETQYF; CDR3nt: TGCAGCGTTGAAGTTAGGGGATTCCAAGAGACCCAGTACTTC
j_gene: TRBJ2-7; len: 15; abundance: few; d_gene: TRBD1; v_gene: TRBV10-3; CDR3aa: CAISDRDRGTYEQYF; CDR3nt: TGTGCCATCAGCGACCGGGACAGGGGGACCTACGAGCAGTACTTC
j_gene: TRBJ2-3; len: 16; abundance: NA; d_gene: TRBD1; v_gene: TRBV20-1; CDR3aa: CSAPGVTGASTDTQYF; CDR3nt: TGCAGTGCTCCTGGGGTCACAGGGGCCAGCACAGATACGCAGTATTTT
j_gene: TRBJ1-5; len: 15; abundance: NA; d_gene: NA; v_gene: TRBV12-3/TRBV12-4; CDR3aa: CASSLAGLGFQPQHF; CDR3nt: TGTGCCAGCAGTTTAGCAGGGTTGGGATTTCAGCCCCAGCATTTT
j_gene: TRBJ2-7; len: 14; abundance: few; d_gene: NA; v_gene: TRBV9; CDR3aa: CASSPTPETYEQYF; CDR3nt: TGTGCCAGCAGCCCCACCCCGGAGACCTACGAGCAGTACTTC
j_gene: TRBJ2-5; len: 15; abundance: few; d_gene: TRBD2; v_gene: TRBV6-1; CDR3aa: CASSGLAGPRETQYF; CDR3nt: TGTGCCAGCAGTGGTCTAGCGGGACCCCGGGAGACCCAGTACTTC
j_gene: TRBJ2-5; len: 12; abundance: few; d_gene: NA; v_gene: TRBV12-3/TRBV12-4; CDR3aa: CASSLIMETQYF; CDR3nt: TGTGCCAGCAGTTTGATTATGGAGACCCAGTACTTC
j_gene: TRBJ2-1; len: 14; abundance: NA; d_gene: NA; v_gene: TRBV7-2; CDR3aa: CASSLELSYNEQFF; CDR3nt: TGTGCCAGCAGCTTGGAGTTATCCTACAATGAGCAGTTCTTC
j_gene: TRBJ2-5; len: 16; abundance: many; d_gene: NA; v_gene: TRBV5-6; CDR3aa: CASSFGTAGRGETQYF; CDR3nt: TGTGCCAGCAGCTTTGGGACCGCGGGAAGGGGGGAGACCCAGTACTTC
j_gene: TRBJ2-3; len: 20; abundance: many; d_gene: NA; v_gene: TRBV4-1; CDR3aa: CASSQDKRNSASRGTDTQYF; CDR3nt: TGCGCCAGCAGCCAAGATAAGCGGAACTCCGCCTCTAGGGGCACAGATACGCAGTATTTT
j_gene: TRBJ2-3; len: 15; abundance: NA; d_gene: NA; v_gene: TRBV4-3; CDR3aa: CASSHDRLLTDTQYF; CDR3nt: TGCGCCAGCAGCCACGACCGACTGCTCACAGATACGCAGTATTTT
j_gene: TRBJ2-2; len: 15; abundance: NA; d_gene: NA; v_gene: TRBV4-3; CDR3aa: CASSQGVWDTGELFF; CDR3nt: TGCGCCAGCAGCCAAGGCGTGTGGGACACCGGGGAGCTGTTTTTT
j_gene: TRBJ2-1; len: 15; abundance: NA; d_gene: TRBD2; v_gene: TRBV3-1; CDR3aa: CASSVTSGGAIEQFF; CDR3nt: TGTGCCAGCAGCGTAACTAGCGGGGGGGCGATTGAGCAGTTCTTC
j_gene: TRBJ1-5; len: 15; abundance: few; d_gene: NA; v_gene: TRBV20-1; CDR3aa: CSARDTGDWDQPQHF; CDR3nt: TGCAGTGCTAGAGATACGGGGGACTGGGATCAGCCCCAGCATTTT
j_gene: TRBJ2-7; len: 14; abundance: NA; d_gene: TRBD1; v_gene: TRBV4-1; CDR3aa: CASSQPGQGNEQYF; CDR3nt: TGCGCCAGCAGCCAGCCGGGACAGGGGAACGAGCAGTACTTC
j_gene: TRBJ1-1; len: 15; abundance: few; d_gene: TRBD1; v_gene: TRBV4-2; CDR3aa: CASSPSGTGDTEAFF; CDR3nt: TGTGCCAGCAGCCCTAGTGGGACAGGGGACACTGAAGCTTTCTTT